One sample yielded the 23 T cell receptor beta chains listed below, sequenced in a study of molecular identifiers for immune sequencing clone quantification. A single record per CDR3 protein comes from TCRdb applying MiXCR to the PCR reads. The table has 400,000 to 600,000 distinct CDR3 sequences, about 25% seen once. Sequencing was done on a sample of naive CD8+ T cells from blood, with Jurkat cell RNA spiked in. The subset denotes: FACS-sorted CD8+CD4-CCR7+CD45RA+ naive T cells. Receptors originate from a human donor in good health. Some libraries in this study had Jurkat cell RNA spiked in.

The V call is TRBV4-1, the J call TRBJ2-7; D possibly uses TRBD1 or TRBD2 (5 bases each). V gave up 0 bases and J gave up 3 bases, with 9 bases separating them. Germline CDR1 reads MGHRA; CDR2 reads YSYEKL. The CDR3 is made up of 14 amino acids. In DNA form, the CDR3 reads TGCGCCAGCAGCCAAGAGCCAGGGAGCTACGAGCAGTACTTC. Encoded protein: CASSQEPGSYEQYF.

There are many counts of this clonotype. The J gene is TRBJ2-3, the V gene TRBV11-2; D is undetermined. Deletions cut 5 bases from V and 4 bases from J, with 4 bases between. From germline, CDR1 is SGHAT and CDR2 FQNNGV. This CDR3 contains 11 residues. The DNA for the CDR3 is TGTGCCAGCAGCCAGGCAGATACGCAGTATTTT. It yields the protein CASSQADTQYF.

This clonotype was picked up a small number of times. For the CDR3, the DNA is TGCAGTGCTAGAGGTCCGCCCCTCTACGAGCAGTACTTC. It codes for CSARGPPLYEQYF. J is TRBJ2-7 and V is TRBV20-1, with unresolved D. The CDR3 is 13 amino acids. Germline V gives CDR1 DFQATT, CDR2 SNEGSKA (reference sequence). V was pared by 1 base and J by 3 bases, with 10 bases between.

The rearrangement links TRBV30 to TRBJ1-1; 8 bases line up with TRBD1. This CDR3 comprises 14 residues. The V gene's germline CDR1 is GTSNPN and CDR2 SVGIG (reference sequence). The trim removed 0 bases at V and 6 bases at J, leaving 6 bases unmatched. CDR3 coding DNA: TGTGCCTGGAGTGTATTCCAGGGGGCCGCTGAAGCTTTCTTT. Translating gives CAWSVFQGAAEAFF.

For this clonotype: This clone may be a read error of a much larger clone one base away. The CDR3 loop is CSAKTGTGGERYF. The CDR3 DNA reads TGCAGCGCTAAAACCGGGACAGGGGGCGAGCGGTACTTC. The chain combines TRBV29-1 with TRBJ2-7; 12 nucleotides agree with TRBD1. The CDR3 is made up of 13 amino acids. Germline V lookup: CDR1 SQVTM, CDR2 ANQGSEA.

A word on this clonotype: At one end, the junction sequence differs from germline, possibly due to a read error. The chain joins TRBV27 to TRBJ2-7, with 9 bases matching TRBD2. Germline loops: CDR1 MNHEY, CDR2 SMNVEV (reference sequence). This CDR3 is 15 amino acids long. CDR3 bases: TGTGTCAGCAGTTCGTCGGGACTAGCCGCCTACGAGCAGTACTTC. It specifies CVSSSSGLAAYEQYF.

This clonotype has only a few counts. This rearrangement joins TRBV6-5 to TRBJ2-2, with D unclear. Germline V gene lookup returns CDR1 MNHEY and CDR2 SVGAGI. The CDR3 totals 14 residues. V was clipped by 3 bases and J by 1 base, with 6 bases between them. CDR3 DNA sequence: TGTGCCAGCAGTTATGGGCGGAACACCGGGGAGCTGTTTTTT. It encodes CASSYGRNTGELFF.

The genes are TRBV19 and TRBJ2-2, with unresolved D. The V end lost 2 bases, the J end lost 5 bases, and 6 bases lay between the germline ends. Per germline, CDR1 LNHDA and CDR2 SQIVND (reference sequence). The CDR3 totals 13 residues. Here the CDR3 reads CASSISVTGELFF. The CDR3 region has the DNA TGTGCCAGTAGTATATCCGTAACCGGGGAGCTGTTTTTT.

V gene TRBV27 combines with J gene TRBJ1-2, with D possibly TRBD1 on 5 matching bases. This CDR3 has 14 amino acids. V gave up 3 bases and J gave up 6 bases, with 14 bases separating them. The germline gives CDR1 MNHEY, CDR2 SMNVEV (reference sequence). CDR3 bases: TGTGCCAGCAGTTTGACGGGGACTAGGGATGGCTACACCTTC. Translation: CASSLTGTRDGYTF.

This clonotype was detected many times. V is TRBV6-6 and J is TRBJ1-5; 7 bases agree with TRBD1. J gave up 9 bases and V 0 bases, and 8 bases lay outside the gene matches. The CDR3 runs 15 residues. Germline assignment: CDR1 MNHNY and CDR2 SVGAGI (reference sequence). The chain's CDR3 is CASSYSLDRPSPQHF. The CDR3 DNA is TGTGCCAGCAGTTACTCCCTGGACAGGCCCTCGCCCCAGCATTTT.

This clonotype has ten or more counts. The chain joins TRBV5-5 to TRBJ1-4, with D possibly being TRBD1 (5 bases). Trimming took off 1 base at V and 3 bases at J, with 16 bases between the two ends. Germline V gene lookup returns CDR1 SGHKS and CDR2 YYEKEE (reference sequence). The CDR3 runs 17 residues. CDR3 in DNA: TGTGCCAGCAGCTTGAAGAACAGACAGCTAGCTAATGAAAAACTGTTTTTT. Protein sequence: CASSLKNRQLANEKLFF.

In this sample, this clonotype turned up many times. Written as DNA, the CDR3 is TGTGCCAGCAGTTTGGGGCGGAAGAACACTGAAGCTTTCTTT. The encoded protein is CASSLGRKNTEAFF. The V call is TRBV28, the J call TRBJ1-1; a weak D match, TRBD1 (5 bases). V lost 3 bases and J 1 base, leaving 9 bases between the germline ends. CDR3 size: 14 residues. CDR1 and CDR2 (germline): MDHEN, SYDVKM.

In its sample, this clonotype was seen many times. V is TRBV3-1 and J is TRBJ2-3; D is uncertain. The CDR3 has 14 residues. V lost 1 base, J lost 0 bases, and 5 bases lay in between. Per germline, CDR1 LGHDT and CDR2 YNNKEL (reference sequence). DNA of the CDR3: TGTGCCAGCAGCCAAGGGATTAGCACAGATACGCAGTATTTT. Protein product: CASSQGISTDTQYF.

Notes on this clonotype: A clone one base away is much larger, so this may be a read error. This sequence joins TRBV28 and TRBJ2-2; the D gene is possibly TRBD2 (5 bases). CDR1 MDHEN and CDR2 SYDVKM come from the germline V gene. CDR3 length: 17 amino acids. The ends were cut back, 0 bases at V and 6 bases at J, with 17 bases in the middle. CDR3 DNA: TGTGCCAGCAGTTTATGGGGCGGCGGGCTCAACGCCGGGGAGCTGTTTTTT. This codes for CASSLWGGGLNAGELFF.

The table lists this clonotype with many counts. V and J are TRBV4-3 and TRBJ1-4, with D unresolved. Germline loops: CDR1 LGHNA, CDR2 YSLEER. V dropped 0 bases and J dropped 6 bases, with 14 bases sitting between them. CDR3 size: 16 residues. The CDR3 is CASSQDQWGGDEKLFF. CDR3 nucleotide sequence: TGCGCCAGCAGCCAAGATCAATGGGGTGGCGATGAAAAACTGTTTTTT.

The chain carries TRBV4-3 and TRBJ2-7; 9 positions agree with TRBD2. Losses at the gene ends were 1 base for V and 7 bases for J; bases not matched to a gene: 11. In germline, CDR1 is LGHNA, CDR2 YSLEER. This CDR3 is built from 16 residues. In DNA, the CDR3 is TGCGCCAGCAGCCAAGGGTACTTAGCGGGAGACTGGGAGCAGTACTTC. Its protein is CASSQGYLAGDWEQYF.

This clonotype has more than one count but fewer than ten. The rearrangement joins TRBV6-6 to TRBJ1-5; D possibly corresponds to TRBD1 (5 bases). The CDR3 runs to 17 residues. Between the trimmed V and J ends, which lost 0 bases and 1 base, there was a span of 13 bases. Germline CDR1 is MNHNY and CDR2 is SVGAGI (reference sequence). CDR3 region: CASSYSPMDTSNQPQHF. The CDR3 DNA is TGTGCCAGCAGTTACTCGCCCATGGACACCAGCAATCAGCCCCAGCATTTT.

Worth noting for this clonotype: A clone one base away is much larger, so this may be a read error. The V gene is TRBV29-1, the J gene TRBJ2-2; D unresolved. The CDR3 covers 11 residues. Trimming cost V 5 bases and J 6 bases, with 7 bases left between them. Germline CDR1 reads SQVTM; CDR2 reads ANQGSEA. CDR3 in DNA: TGCAGCGTTATTGACGCCGGGGAGCTGTTTTTT. It translates to CSVIDAGELFF.

V usage is TRBV11-2 and J usage is TRBJ1-4; 10 nucleotides agree with TRBD1. Germline CDR1 reads SGHAT; CDR2 reads FQNNGV. V was clipped by 5 bases and J by 4 bases; unmatched bases: 1. The CDR3 covers 14 residues. The CDR3 DNA sequence: TGTGCCAGCAGCGGGGACAGGGGTAATGAAAAACTGTTTTTT. This encodes CASSGDRGNEKLFF.

This clonotype turned up a few times. This chain connects TRBV13 to TRBJ2-7; 12 bases are shared with TRBD1. This CDR3 has 15 amino acids. Germline CDR1 reads PRHDT; CDR2 reads FYEKMQ (reference sequence). The trim removed 5 bases at V and 3 bases at J, leaving 5 bases unmatched. The CDR3 region is CASSPGTGGSYEQYF. CDR3 in DNA: TGTGCCAGCAGCCCCGGGACAGGGGGCAGCTACGAGCAGTACTTC.

This clonotype has more than one count but fewer than ten. This sequence joins TRBV12-3 or TRBV12-4 and TRBJ2-3, with TRBD1 as a possible D gene (5 bases). This CDR3 has 15 amino acids. Trimming took off 7 bases at V and 5 bases at J, with 19 bases between the two ends. The CDR3 protein is CASTATHETEDTQYF. In DNA form, the CDR3 reads TGTGCCAGCACCGCGACCCATGAGACAGAAGATACGCAGTATTTT.

Points on this clonotype: Since a much larger clone is just one base distant, this may be a read error. This likely comes from a read error, as the CDR3 has no conserved phenylalanine or tryptophan at its end. The rearrangement uses TRBV25-1 and TRBJ2-3; D is unclear. Germline CDR1 reads MGHDK; CDR2 reads SYGVNS. This CDR3 has 12 amino acids. For the CDR3, the DNA is TGTGCCAGCAGAGAATGGTCAGATACGCAGTATCTT. Translation gives CASREWSDTQYL.

The genes are TRBV2 and TRBJ1-2; tentative D call: TRBD1 (5 bases). V was shortened by 0 bases and J by 0 bases, with 14 bases between the two germline ends. This CDR3 contains 17 residues. Germline V gene sequence: CDR1 SNHLY, CDR2 FYNNEI. CDR3 loop: CASSEAVQVESNYGYTF. The CDR3 nucleotides are TGTGCCAGCAGTGAAGCGGTACAGGTCGAGTCTAACTATGGCTACACCTTC. The entire variable domain, with the rest obtained from reference TRBV2 and TRBJ1-2, is as follows: EPEVTQTPSHQVTQMGQEVILRCVPISNHLYFYWYRQILGQKVEFLVSFYNNEISEKSEIFDDQFSVERPDGSNFTLKIRSTKLEDSAMYFCASSEAVQVESNYGYTFGSGTRLTVV.